The rows below give T cell receptor beta chains drawn from one sample of a study of Ad26.COV2.S vaccination and SARS-CoV-2 variants. Sequencing was performed with immunoSEQ multiplex PCR; in TCRdb, only in-frame clones are kept and a portion is missing. The repertoire holds 410,000 or so clones, with about nine tenths as singletons. The material was peripheral blood, obtained in a trial of Ad26.COV2.S vaccine versus placebo. These receptor sequences come from a person between 18 and 59 years old who received the Ad26.COV2.S COVID-19 vaccine or a placebo. Both conserved end residues are part of each CDR3. A D gene is named only where the DNA matches it firmly. Size is stated for part of the rows, as once, few or many counts, or as a class when the clone is expanded.

DNA: TGTGCCAGCAGTGCTAGCGGGAGAGATGAGCAGTACTTC; CDR3: CASSASGRDEQYF; length: 13; J: TRBJ2-7; V: TRBV7-9; D: TRBD2; size: -
DNA: TGTGCCAGCAGTTCCGACAAGAGCTCCTATAATTCACCCCTCCACTTT; CDR3: CASSSDKSSYNSPLHF; length: 16; J: TRBJ1-6; V: TRBV28; D: -; size: -
DNA: TGTGCCAGCAGCGCGGGACTAGCGGGCCACTACGAGCAGTACTTC; CDR3: CASSAGLAGHYEQYF; length: 15; J: TRBJ2-7; V: TRBV9; D: TRBD2; size: -
DNA: TGTGCCAGCAGTTTGACTAGCCCCTCCGAGCAGTTCTTC; CDR3: CASSLTSPSEQFF; length: 13; J: TRBJ2-1; V: TRBV28; D: TRBD2; size: once
DNA: TGTGCCAGCAGCTTGGCAGGGGATGAGCAGTACTTC; CDR3: CASSLAGDEQYF; length: 12; J: TRBJ2-7; V: TRBV5-5; D: -; size: -
DNA: TGTGCCAGCAGTCTTCTTCCACCGGGACAGATCAATCAGCCCCAGCATTTT; CDR3: CASSLLPPGQINQPQHF; length: 17; J: TRBJ1-5; V: TRBV6-6; D: TRBD1; size: few
DNA: TGTGCCAGCAGTCAAAGCTCAGGGTACTCTGGAAACACCATATATTTT; CDR3: CASSQSSGYSGNTIYF; length: 16; J: TRBJ1-3; V: TRBV6-6; D: -; size: -
DNA: TGTGCCAGCATCCTGGGACCCGGGACTAGCGGGAGGAATACGCAGTATTTT; CDR3: CASILGPGTSGRNTQYF; length: 17; J: TRBJ2-3; V: TRBV28; D: TRBD2; size: -
DNA: TGTGCCAGTAGTTCCCACAGCTCTGGGGCCAACGTCCTGACTTTC; CDR3: CASSSHSSGANVLTF; length: 15; J: TRBJ2-6; V: TRBV19; D: -; size: -
DNA: TGTGCCAGCAGTCGTTACACTGAAGCTTTCTTT; CDR3: CASSRYTEAFF; length: 11; J: TRBJ1-1; V: TRBV6-5; D: -; size: -
DNA: TGTGCCAGCAGTTTAATGGGGACAGATACGCAGTATTTT; CDR3: CASSLMGTDTQYF; length: 13; J: TRBJ2-3; V: TRBV27; D: -; size: -
DNA: TGTGCCAGCAGACCCGGACAGGCCACTGAAGCTTTCTTT; CDR3: CASRPGQATEAFF; length: 13; J: TRBJ1-1; V: TRBV12-3/TRBV12-4; D: TRBD1; size: -
DNA: TGTGCCAGCAGCCCCGAGAACGCAGATACGCAGTATTTT; CDR3: CASSPENADTQYF; length: 13; J: TRBJ2-3; V: TRBV5-4; D: -; size: -
DNA: TGTGCCAGCTCACCATCTGGGGCTACCGAGCAGTACTTC; CDR3: CASSPSGATEQYF; length: 13; J: TRBJ2-7; V: TRBV18; D: -; size: -
DNA: TGTGCCAGTACCAACCAGGGGGAGAACACTGAAGCTTTCTTT; CDR3: CASTNQGENTEAFF; length: 14; J: TRBJ1-1; V: TRBV19; D: TRBD1; size: many
DNA: TGTGCCAGCAGTTACTTGGCTTTTCAAGAGACCCAGTACTTC; CDR3: CASSYLAFQETQYF; length: 14; J: TRBJ2-5; V: TRBV6-2/TRBV6-3; D: -; size: once
DNA: TGTGCCAGCAGTGTCTACAGGGGAGCGAACACCGGGGAGCTGTTTTTT; CDR3: CASSVYRGANTGELFF; length: 16; J: TRBJ2-2; V: TRBV6-1; D: TRBD1; size: once
DNA: TGTGCCAGCAGTAGGGACCGGGACTACGAGCAGTACTTC; CDR3: CASSRDRDYEQYF; length: 13; J: TRBJ2-7; V: TRBV12-3/TRBV12-4; D: -; size: -
DNA: TGTGCCAGCAGCCACTACGTGGTAGCGGGAGGCCGCCTAACGTACAATGAGCAGTTCTTC; CDR3: CASSHYVVAGGRLTYNEQFF; length: 20; J: TRBJ2-1; V: TRBV5-8; D: TRBD2; size: -
DNA: TGCGCCAGCAGCTCGGGTCAGGGGAACGAGCAGTACTTC; CDR3: CASSSGQGNEQYF; length: 13; J: TRBJ2-7; V: TRBV5-1; D: -; size: -
DNA: TGTGCCAGCAGTTTAGGACAGGGGACAAGCTCCTACGAGCAGTACTTC; CDR3: CASSLGQGTSSYEQYF; length: 16; J: TRBJ2-7; V: TRBV27; D: TRBD1; size: -
DNA: TGCGCCAGCAGCCAAGATCAGACATTAGCGGGAGCAAAAGATACGCAGTATTTT; CDR3: CASSQDQTLAGAKDTQYF; length: 18; J: TRBJ2-3; V: TRBV4-1; D: TRBD2; size: once
DNA: TGTGCCAGCAGTGGACAGCAGTACTACGAGCAGTACTTC; CDR3: CASSGQQYYEQYF; length: 13; J: TRBJ2-7; V: TRBV12-3/TRBV12-4; D: -; size: -
DNA: TGCGCCAGCAGACCTGAATCGAACTCCTACAATGAGCAGTTCTTC; CDR3: CASRPESNSYNEQFF; length: 15; J: TRBJ2-1; V: TRBV5-1; D: -; size: -